This T cell receptor beta chain is from a study of shared clonotypes between healthy human individuals. V lost 4 bases and J lost 0, with 14 bases in between. The CDR3 totals 16 residues. Germline V gene sequence: CDR1 MGHRA, CDR2 YSYEKL. The naive CD8 fraction comprised CD45RO-negative cells positively selected for CCR7 and excluded terminally differentiated effector memory CD45RA+ cells. The method was immunoSEQ multiplex PCR; TCRdb's version includes in-frame clones alone and lacks a portion of them. The sample contains some 2.1 million clones, about 95% of which appear only once. This sequence originates from a man aged 18-30 years in good health. Sequencing used naive CD8+ T cells sorted from blood. The chain couples TRBV4-1 to TRBJ2-3; D remains unclear. CDR3: CASSRQYSASTDTQYF. CDR3 DNA sequence: TGCGCCAGCAGCCGCCAATACAGCGCGAGCACAGATACGCAGTATTTT.